This TCR beta chain was captured in a study of T-cell reconstitution after alpha-beta-depleted transplantation in children. Study findings and constraints: Alpha-beta T cells about two months after transplant reportedly derived from several hundred expanded graft clones. Surviving recipient T cells and thymic progenitors produced the high day-60 TCRbeta diversity seen in some patients.

This clonotype was seen more than once but under ten times. What it recognizes is unknown. TCRbeta library construction was performed incorporating unique molecular identifiers. TCRdb itself ran the PCR reads through MiXCR, one entry per CDR3 protein. The table has approximately 800,000 distinct CDR3 sequences, 16% seen once; the top ten hold roughly 4.8%. V lost 1 base and J lost 7, with 8 bases in between. This CDR3 region has 14 residues. Germline V CDR1 and CDR2: SNHLY, FYNNEI. The chain joins TRBV2 to TRBJ1-6; possibly TRBD1 for D (5 bases). Here the sequenced sample was PBMCs, mostly from graft donor cells, taken 360 days after TCRalphabeta/CD19-depleted stem cell transplant. The TCR originated in a male patient aged 5 to 17 who had a stem cell transplant for acute lymphoblastic leukemia, so the T cells may come from the graft donor. CDR3 residues: CASSEGDLNSPLHF. For the CDR3, the DNA is TGTGCCAGCAGTGAAGGGGACCTCAATTCACCCCTCCACTTT.